There are a few counts of the clone carrying this T cell receptor (beta chain). Its antigen is undetermined. V shed 1 base, J shed 1 base, and the junction held 6 bases outside the gene matches. The CDR3 extends over 16 amino acids. Per germline, CDR1 MNHEY and CDR2 SMNVEV (reference sequence). These data belong to a study of identical twins. One entry per CDR3 protein, called by TCRdb with MiXCR from the 5' RACE reads. The profile covers around 1.7 million distinct CDR3 sequences, with 32% appearing a single time and around 0.25% taken by the ten largest. General study results and limits: The same donors were not followed; conclusions instead depended on cross-sectional statistical analysis. Potential partial confounding of zero-insertion analyses by invariant MAIT and iNKT cells was noted. Reduced insertions were recorded for abundant cord blood beta clonotypes, with no such pattern in memory repertoires.

Every donor was a healthy Caucasian. The chain carries TRBV27 and TRBJ1-1; TRBD1 matches 7 bases. Sample: cord blood. The TCR originated in a newborn girl in good health. This CDR3 is CASSLWAGGRNTEAFF. CDR3 nucleotide sequence: TGTGCCAGCAGTTTATGGGCAGGGGGGAGGAACACTGAAGCTTTCTTT.